Below are 8 T cell receptor beta chains sequenced from a single sample in a study of vaccination and CD4 T cells after COVID-19. Sequence data for DNA of cultured CD4+ T cells were generated by the Oncomine TCR Beta short-read assay. MiXCR was run by TCRdb on the PCR reads, yielding one entry per CDR3 protein. Among over 15,000 distinct CDR3 sequences listed, around four fifths were seen once. Their antigens remain unidentified. The treatment: approximately nine-day PBMC culture with coronavirus spike peptide pools or control peptides (ViraFEST assay). The specimen sequenced was CD4+ T cells from blood, cultured in vitro. The receptors come from a human donor who had recovered from COVID-19.

This chain connects TRBV5-3 to TRBJ1-1, with D hard to call. TRBV5-3 qualifies as an ORF whose function is uncertain. This CDR3 is built from 12 residues. V lost 8 bases and J lost 11, with 19 bases in between. The CDR3 loop reads CASTTRGKMAFF. CDR3 nucleotide sequence: TGTGCCAGCACAACACGGGGTAAAATGGCTTTCTTT.

This clonotype was observed once. The rearrangement links TRBV11-2 to TRBJ2-7; D is ambiguous. The CDR3 covers 11 residues. The V gene's germline CDR1 is SGHAT and CDR2 FQNNGV. Trimming took off 7 bases at V and 3 bases at J, with 7 bases between the two ends. This CDR3 is CASTTGYEQYF. In nucleotides, the CDR3 is TGTGCCAGCACGACGGGCTACGAGCAGTACTTC.

The genes are TRBV20-1 and TRBJ1-1; 7 bases fit TRBD1. The CDR3 covers 13 residues. The junction had 11 bases not matched to a gene; V was cut back by 8 bases and J by 5 bases. Germline CDR1 DFQATT, CDR2 SNEGSKA (reference sequence). The CDR3 is CSIRDSRWTEAFF. The CDR3 DNA reads as TGCAGTATCCGGGACAGCCGGTGGACTGAAGCTTTCTTT.

V gene TRBV20-1 combines with J gene TRBJ1-1, with a possible D match to TRBD1 (5 bases). The V and J ends lost 5 bases and 2 bases respectively, with 15 bases between them. The CDR3 runs to 14 residues. Looked up from germline, CDR1 is DFQATT and CDR2 is SNEGSKA (reference sequence). The CDR3 DNA follows: TGCAGTGCTCGGGGTCCCCGGGACAACACTGAAGCTTTCTTT. Its protein product is CSARGPRDNTEAFF.

This clonotype has more than one count but fewer than ten. The chain employs TRBV12-3 or TRBV12-4 and TRBJ2-7; 10 bases match TRBD2. CDR3 size: 17 residues. Trimming at V came to 5 bases and at J to 4 bases, leaving 14 bases not matched to a gene. For the CDR3, the DNA is TGTGCCAGCAGTCGCTCCCTAGCGGGGGCGCTGAGTTACGAGCAGTACTTC. Translating it yields CASSRSLAGALSYEQYF.

The count of this clonotype is one. The genes are TRBV20-1 and TRBJ1-3; a possible D gene is TRBD1 (6 bases). With 0 bases removed from V and 7 bases from J, the gap between germline ends came to 19 bases. Germline V gene sequence: CDR1 DFQATT, CDR2 SNEGSKA (reference sequence). The CDR3 totals 16 residues. The CDR3 loop is CSARDFPGGARNTIYF. The CDR3 DNA reads as TGCAGTGCTAGAGATTTTCCGGGGGGGGCGCGTAACACCATATATTTT.

The rearrangement uses TRBV6-1 and TRBJ2-7, with TRBD2 matching 9 bases. Germline V gene lookup returns CDR1 MNHNS and CDR2 SASEGT. This CDR3 has 17 amino acids. J gave up 0 bases and V 8 bases, and 14 bases lay outside the gene matches. The CDR3 loop reads CASAGGPSSGLSYEQYF. The CDR3 DNA sequence: TGTGCCAGCGCGGGAGGGCCCTCGTCTGGTCTCTCCTACGAGCAGTACTTC.

This clonotype is judged medium-sized (0.01 to 0.1%). The chain uses TRBV6-2 or TRBV6-3 and TRBJ1-5; D is perhaps TRBD1 (5 bases). The V gene's germline CDR1 is MNHEY and CDR2 SVGEGT. This CDR3 contains 13 residues. Trimming cost V 2 bases and J 4 bases, with 6 bases left between them. CDR3 sequence: CASSYRQNQPQHF. The CDR3 bases are TGTGCCAGCAGTTACCGACAGAATCAGCCCCAGCATTTT.